These 9 T cell receptor beta chains share one sample of origin, sequenced in a study of T cell repertoires in aging, cancer and after chemotherapy. Peripheral blood genomic DNA, not sorted cells or RNA, was the template. TRB rearrangements spanning V, D and J were amplified using mixed TRB-A/B primers. TCRdb called the multiplex PCR reads again in MiXCR, with one record for every CDR3 protein. The sample records some 9,900 distinct CDR3 sequences, 25% to 30% being singletons. Specimen: blood. The receptors were gathered from a human donor in good health.

By sample share, this clonotype is medium-sized (0.01 to 0.1%). The CDR3 loop is CSAREGDYEQYF. The CDR3 DNA is TGCAGTGCTAGAGAAGGCGACTACGAGCAGTACTTC. The chain couples TRBV20-1 to TRBJ2-7; D unresolved. The V gene lost 0 bases and the J gene lost 3 bases, with 6 bases spanning the gap. CDR1 and CDR2 (germline): DFQATT, SNEGSKA (reference sequence). The CDR3 has 12 amino acids.

This clonotype qualifies as medium-sized. This chain joins TRBV6-6 and TRBJ2-1; D call uncertain. Germline V gives CDR1 MNHNY, CDR2 SVGAGI (reference sequence). The CDR3 has 16 amino acids. Between the trimmed V and J ends, which lost 0 bases and 0 bases, there was a span of 9 bases. The CDR3 DNA follows: TGTGCCAGCAGTTACTCGCCGGTTAGCTCCTACAATGAGCAGTTCTTC. Its protein is CASSYSPVSSYNEQFF.

Turning to this clonotype: This may be a read error, as it is one base from a much larger clone. CDR3 bases: TGTGCCAGCACCCTGACAGGGAACACTGAAGCTTTCTTT. It encodes CASTLTGNTEAFF. This chain connects TRBV6-4 to TRBJ1-1, with D maybe TRBD1 (6 bases). Deletions cut 7 bases from V and 1 base from J, with 10 bases between. Germline V gives CDR1 MRHNA, CDR2 SNTAGT. The CDR3 sequence is 13 residues long.

With regard to this clonotype: The junction departs from the called germline gene at one end, perhaps through a read error. The chain has TRBV7-7 and TRBJ2-5; D remains unclear. CDR1 is SSHAT, CDR2 FNYEAQ, per germline (reference sequence). This CDR3 comprises 13 residues. The CDR3 DNA follows: TGTGCTAGCAGCTACCAGGAACAAGAGACCCAGTACTTC. Protein: CASSYQEQETQYF.

This chain links TRBV19 with TRBJ2-1; 9 bases align to TRBD2. Germline trimming cut 1 base from V and 8 bases from J; bases unmatched to any gene: 6. Looked up from germline, CDR1 is LNHDA and CDR2 is SQIVND (reference sequence). This CDR3 is 15 amino acids long. CDR3 sequence: CASSIGAGGPYEQFF. The CDR3 nucleotides are TGTGCCAGTAGTATAGGGGCGGGAGGGCCCTATGAGCAGTTCTTC.

This chain links TRBV6-5 with TRBJ2-1; 11 nucleotides agree with TRBD2. Unmatched junction bases numbered 7, after V lost 6 bases and J lost 0 bases. Germline V CDR1 and CDR2: MNHEY, SVGAGI. The length of the CDR3 is 17 residues. CDR3 amino acids: CASSEGLADSSYNEQFF. Here the CDR3 DNA reads TGTGCCAGCAGCGAGGGACTAGCGGATTCCTCCTACAATGAGCAGTTCTTC.

The V gene is TRBV18, the J gene TRBJ2-7; tentatively, D is TRBD1 or TRBD2 (5 bases each). The CDR3 is 14 amino acids. Germline CDR1 reads KGHSH; CDR2 reads LQKENI. The germline V and J ends were trimmed by 5 bases and 3 bases, with 14 bases remaining between them. In DNA form, the CDR3 reads TGTGCCAGCTCATCAACCGGGGCGGACTACGAGCAGTACTTC. Protein product: CASSSTGADYEQYF.

This clonotype was seen a few times. This chain links TRBV28 with TRBJ1-6; D is uncertain. CDR3 length equals 14 residues. V lost 5 bases and J lost 0, with 5 bases in between. Germline V lookup: CDR1 MDHEN, CDR2 SYDVKM. The CDR3 DNA follows: TGTGCCAGCAGTACAGCCTCCTATAATTCACCCCTCCACTTT. Protein sequence: CASSTASYNSPLHF.

J is TRBJ2-1 and V is TRBV19, with D unresolved. The V and J ends lost 6 bases and 3 bases respectively, with 15 bases between them. CDR1 and CDR2 (germline): LNHDA, SQIVND (reference sequence). The CDR3 runs to 15 residues. Here the CDR3 reads CASSADRYYYNEQFF. The CDR3 DNA follows: TGTGCCAGTAGCGCGGACCGATATTACTACAATGAGCAGTTCTTC.